A selection of T cell receptor beta chains follows, all from one sample in a study of blood T cell repertoires in COVID-19. Libraries were prepared by immunoSEQ multiplex PCR; TCRdb keeps only in-frame clonotypes and omits some of them. The sample shows a few hundred thousand clones, more than 65% of them seen only once. Sequencing was done on a sample of peripheral blood. Receptors were obtained from a woman over 75 with acute or convalescent COVID-19. CDR3s include the opening cysteine and the closing phenylalanine or tryptophan. The D gene is left open where the match is weak. Only part of the rows carry a size: once, few, many, or a class if the clone is expanded.

V: TRBV18
D: TRBD1
size: NA
J: TRBJ1-2
DNA: TGTGCCAGCTCACCGAAAACAGGGGGACATGGCTACACCTTC
CDR3: CASSPKTGGHGYTF

V: TRBV20-1
D: NA
size: NA
J: TRBJ1-1
DNA: TGCAGTGCTTCGGGGAACACTGAAGCTTTCTTT
CDR3: CSASGNTEAFF

V: TRBV7-8
D: TRBD1
size: NA
J: TRBJ1-6
DNA: TGTGCCAGCAGCTTACAGGGGGCTTATAATTCACCCCTCCACTTT
CDR3: CASSLQGAYNSPLHF

V: TRBV7-2
D: TRBD1
size: NA
J: TRBJ1-2
DNA: TGTGCCAGCAGCTTAGCAGGGACAGGGGCTAACTATGGCTACACCTTC
CDR3: CASSLAGTGANYGYTF

V: TRBV7-9
D: NA
size: NA
J: TRBJ1-6
DNA: TGTGCCAGCAGCCCTGACGGAGGTAGCTCCTATAATTCACCCCTCCACTTT
CDR3: CASSPDGGSSYNSPLHF

V: TRBV9
D: TRBD2
size: NA
J: TRBJ2-5
DNA: TGTGCCAGCAGCGTAGGGAATAGCGGGAACCAAGAGACCCAGTACTTC
CDR3: CASSVGNSGNQETQYF

V: TRBV4-3
D: NA
size: NA
J: TRBJ1-4
DNA: TGCGCCAGCAGCCAAGATTCCAGGTTTACCGAAAAACTGTTTTTT
CDR3: CASSQDSRFTEKLFF

V: TRBV12-3/TRBV12-4
D: NA
size: NA
J: TRBJ2-7
DNA: TGTGCCAGCAGCCCCGGGGGCTACGAGCAGTACTTC
CDR3: CASSPGGYEQYF

V: TRBV6-2/TRBV6-3
D: NA
size: few
J: TRBJ2-7
DNA: TGTGCCAGCAGTTACTCGGAGGCATTATCCTACGAGCAGTACTTC
CDR3: CASSYSEALSYEQYF

V: TRBV7-2
D: NA
size: NA
J: TRBJ1-1
DNA: TGTGCCAGCAGCCCACAGGGAACGTTTTTGAACACTGAAGCTTTCTTT
CDR3: CASSPQGTFLNTEAFF

V: TRBV28
D: NA
size: NA
J: TRBJ1-4
DNA: TGTGCCAGCAGATATTCCGGGGGGCTTACTAATGAAAAACTGTTTTTT
CDR3: CASRYSGGLTNEKLFF

V: TRBV7-6
D: TRBD1
size: NA
J: TRBJ1-4
DNA: TGTGCCAGCAGCTCGACAGGGGTAAATGAAAAACTGTTTTTT
CDR3: CASSSTGVNEKLFF

V: TRBV3-1/TRBV3-2
D: NA
size: NA
J: TRBJ1-5
DNA: TGTGCCAGCAGCCAAGAATGGGGCAGGGGCAATCAGCCCCAGCATTTT
CDR3: CASSQEWGRGNQPQHF

V: TRBV2
D: TRBD1
size: NA
J: TRBJ1-2
DNA: TGTGCCAGCAGTGAGACAGGGTTCTATGGCTACACCTTC
CDR3: CASSETGFYGYTF

V: TRBV3-1/TRBV3-2
D: NA
size: NA
J: TRBJ1-2
DNA: TGTGCCAGCAGCCAACGGGCGGGGGTTGGCTACACCTTC
CDR3: CASSQRAGVGYTF

V: TRBV9
D: TRBD2
size: NA
J: TRBJ2-3
DNA: TGTGCCAGCAGCCCTCGGGCGGGGGGTGGCACAGATACGCAGTATTTT
CDR3: CASSPRAGGGTDTQYF

V: TRBV28
D: TRBD1
size: NA
J: TRBJ1-5
DNA: TGTGCCAGCAGTTTTGGGACAGGGGAACAGCCCCAGCATTTT
CDR3: CASSFGTGEQPQHF

V: TRBV9
D: TRBD1
size: once
J: TRBJ2-2
DNA: TGTGCCAGCGGGGGACAGGGTATAGTGACCGGGGAGCTGTTTTTT
CDR3: CASGGQGIVTGELFF

V: TRBV7-2
D: NA
size: NA
J: TRBJ1-2
DNA: TGTGCCAGCAGCTTAGTGCAGGGTCCTAACTATGGCTACACCTTC
CDR3: CASSLVQGPNYGYTF

V: TRBV9
D: TRBD1
size: NA
J: TRBJ1-1
DNA: TGTGCCAGCAGCGGACAGGGGGCGCCGACTGAAGCTTTCTTT
CDR3: CASSGQGAPTEAFF

V: TRBV2
D: NA
size: few
J: TRBJ1-6
DNA: TGTGCCAGCAGTATTCCTTTACAGGACCTCGGTAATTCACCCCTCCACTTT
CDR3: CASSIPLQDLGNSPLHF

V: TRBV5-6
D: NA
size: NA
J: TRBJ1-2
DNA: TGTGCCAGCAGCCCTACCGGGATCGCCGATGGCTACACCTTC
CDR3: CASSPTGIADGYTF